These 27 T cell receptor beta chains were all obtained from the same sample, sequenced in a study of blood T cell repertoires in COVID-19. The data were produced by immunoSEQ multiplex PCR, yet TCRdb's version contains in-frame clones alone and is incomplete. The sample has 150,000 to 200,000 clones; about 86% are singletons. The sequenced sample consisted of peripheral blood. All receptors derive from a man in his fifties or sixties with acute or convalescent COVID-19.

The chain couples TRBV19 to TRBJ1-1; 7 bases agree with TRBD1. CDR3 length: 15 amino acids. V gave up 3 bases and J gave up 12 bases; unmatched junction bases: 16. From germline, CDR1 is LNHDA and CDR2 SQIVND (reference sequence). Here the CDR3 reads CASSIGGQLGIGTFF. CDR3 coding DNA: TGTGCCAGTAGTATCGGGGGACAGCTAGGTATCGGGACTTTCTTT. Complete variable domain (other parts from reference TRBV19 and TRBJ1-1): DGGITQSPKYLFRKEGQNVTLSCEQNLNHDAMYWYRQDPGQGLRLIYYSQIVNDFQKGDIAEGYSVSREKKESFPLTVTSAQKNPTAFYLCASSIGGQLGIGTFFGQGTRLTVV.

V usage is TRBV5-1 and J usage is TRBJ2-2; 7 nucleotides agree with TRBD2. The CDR3 is made up of 16 amino acids. Germline CDR1 and CDR2: SGHRS and YFSETQ. V was pared by 3 bases and J by 0 bases, with 5 bases of the junction left unmatched. The CDR3 region has the DNA TGCGCCAGCAGCTCGCTAGCGGCCTCGAACACCGGGGAGCTGTTTTTT. It specifies CASSSLAASNTGELFF.

The chain links TRBV18 to TRBJ1-2; 8 bases match TRBD1. V dropped 6 bases and J dropped 4; count of bases not matched to a gene: 4. CDR1 is KGHSH, CDR2 LQKENI, per germline. The CDR3 sequence is 13 residues long. The CDR3 here is CASSPGTGYGYTF. The DNA of the CDR3 is TGTGCCAGCTCGCCCGGGACAGGCTATGGCTACACCTTC. The variable domain in full, completed from reference TRBV18 and TRBJ1-2, reads NAGVMQNPRHLVRRRGQEARLRCSPMKGHSHVYWYRQLPEEGLKFMVYLQKENIIDESGMPKERFSAEFPKEGPSILRIQQVVRGDSAAYFCASSPGTGYGYTFGSGTRLTVV.

The gene calls are TRBV11-3 and TRBJ2-1; perhaps TRBD2 as D (5 bases). The CDR3 extends over 13 amino acids. Germline CDR1 reads SGHNT; CDR2 reads YENEEA. V was pared by 0 bases and J by 9 bases, with 9 bases between. DNA for the CDR3: TGTGCCAGCAGCTTAGAATCTAGCAGTGAGCAGTTCTTC. Its protein product is CASSLESSSEQFF.

This chain connects TRBV28 to TRBJ1-3; no reliable D call. This CDR3 has 15 residues. CDR1 and CDR2 from the germline V gene are MDHEN and SYDVKM. Trimming took 5 bases from V and 3 from J, leaving 14 bases between them. The CDR3 sequence: CASSRPQGGGNTIYF. Written as DNA, the CDR3 is TGTGCCAGCAGTCGCCCCCAAGGCGGTGGAAACACCATATATTTT.

This chain links TRBV7-3 with TRBJ1-1; a possible D gene is TRBD1 (5 bases). Germline CDR1 is SGHTA and CDR2 is FQGTGA. Trimming removed 2 bases from V and 4 bases from J, with 14 bases in between. This CDR3 region has 15 residues. The DNA of the CDR3 is TGTGCCAGCAGCTTATTGGGCGGGACGCGCACTGAAGCTTTCTTT. It encodes CASSLLGGTRTEAFF.

The J gene is TRBJ2-2, the V gene TRBV5-4; no definite D call. V was trimmed by 5 bases and J by 6 bases, leaving 8 bases between them. The CDR3 sequence is 12 residues long. Germline CDR1 reads SGHNT; CDR2 reads YYREEE (reference sequence). Here the CDR3 DNA reads TGTGCCAGCAGTCCCCTTGCCGGGGAGCTGTTTTTT. This translates into CASSPLAGELFF.

The chain couples TRBV5-1 to TRBJ2-1; 7 bases align to TRBD2. The CDR3 spans 14 residues. Per the germline V gene, CDR1 is SGHRS and CDR2 is YFSETQ. The V and J ends lost 0 bases and 8 bases, in that order; junction bases with no gene match: 5. CDR3 bases: TGCGCCAGCAGCTTGGGGGGACTAAGTGATGAGCAGTTCTTC. It codes for CASSLGGLSDEQFF.

The CDR3 region is CASIPISGHEQYF. CDR3 nucleotides: TGTGCCAGCATTCCAATTAGCGGGCACGAGCAGTACTTC. V usage is TRBV6-5 and J usage is TRBJ2-7, with 7 bases matching TRBD2. Germline CDR1 MNHEY, CDR2 SVGAGI. The CDR3 has 13 residues. V trimming: 7 bases; J trimming: 5 bases; junction bases outside the gene matches: 8.

The chain carries TRBV5-4 and TRBJ2-7; D is perhaps TRBD1 (6 bases). Germline loops: CDR1 SGHNT, CDR2 YYREEE (reference sequence). This CDR3 has 14 amino acids. V lost 5 bases and J 1 base, leaving 13 bases between the germline ends. Here the CDR3 DNA reads TGTGCCAGCAGGTCGACAGGTGGGTCCTACGAGCAGTACTTC. Its translation is CASRSTGGSYEQYF.

This clone was found a few times. The rearrangement links TRBV5-6 to TRBJ2-2; D possibly corresponds to TRBD1 (5 bases). The CDR3 loop spans 14 amino acids. The V and J ends lost 2 bases and 5 bases respectively, with 10 bases between them. Per the germline V gene, CDR1 is SGHDT and CDR2 is YYEEEE. The CDR3 sequence is CASSFQGPTGELFF. CDR3 DNA: TGTGCCAGCAGCTTTCAGGGCCCTACCGGGGAGCTGTTTTTT.

This clone appeared a single time. V and J are TRBV15 and TRBJ2-1, with a possible D match to TRBD2 (7 bases). The ends were cut back, 0 bases at V and 9 bases at J, with 12 bases in the middle. CDR3 length: 14 amino acids. CDR1 and CDR2 from the germline V gene are LNHNV and YYDKDF (reference sequence). Here the CDR3 DNA reads TGTGCCACCAGCAGAGATGTTCGGGGGGCTGAGCAGTTCTTC. Translation: CATSRDVRGAEQFF.

The chain has TRBV4-2 and TRBJ2-7; a possible D gene is TRBD2 (5 bases). The germline CDR1 and CDR2 sequences are LGHNA and YNFKEQ. Trimming pared 4 bases from V and 3 bases from J, leaving 16 bases between. The CDR3 has 15 amino acids. The CDR3 loop is CASSLSPTRYYEQYF. CDR3 coding DNA: TGTGCCAGCAGCCTAAGCCCCACTAGATACTACGAGCAGTACTTC.

CDR3 coding DNA: TGCGCCAGCAGCCAACCCGGACAGGGAAACTATGGCTACACCTTC. Its translation: CASSQPGQGNYGYTF. The chain uses TRBV4-1 and TRBJ1-2; 8 bases align to TRBD1. V dropped 2 bases and J dropped 2; count of bases not matched to a gene: 4. Per the germline V gene, CDR1 is MGHRA and CDR2 is YSYEKL. The CDR3 consists of 15 residues.

This chain links TRBV28 with TRBJ1-5; tentative D call: TRBD1 (5 bases). Trimming removed 7 bases from V and 2 bases from J, with 27 bases in between. The CDR3 has 19 residues. Germline assignment: CDR1 MDHEN and CDR2 SYDVKM. CDR3 coding DNA: TGTGCCAGCACTACTCCCGAGGCGCAGGGTGGTGATGGCAATCAGCCCCAGCATTTT. Protein: CASTTPEAQGGDGNQPQHF.

The chain combines TRBV27 with TRBJ2-1; 9 bases are a match to TRBD2. This CDR3 has 17 residues. Germline CDR1 MNHEY, CDR2 SMNVEV (reference sequence). Germline trimming cut 3 bases from V and 0 bases from J; bases unmatched to any gene: 6. CDR3 loop: CASSLGREGSSYNEQFF. In nucleotides, the CDR3 is TGTGCCAGCAGTTTGGGGCGGGAGGGCTCCTCCTACAATGAGCAGTTCTTC.

The CDR3 region has the DNA TGTGCCAGCAGTTTTCGGGAGGGAGGCGAGCAGTACTTC. Its protein is CASSFREGGEQYF. V usage is TRBV28 and J usage is TRBJ2-7; 8 nucleotides line up with TRBD2. The J segment lost 6 bases and the V segment lost 3 bases, leaving 4 bases of the junction unmatched. The CDR3 runs to 13 residues. In germline, CDR1 is MDHEN, CDR2 SYDVKM.

The rearrangement joins TRBV28 to TRBJ2-7; TRBD2 matches 12 bases. Germline CDR1 and CDR2: MDHEN and SYDVKM. This CDR3 is built from 15 residues. The J segment lost 5 bases and the V segment lost 3 bases, leaving 5 bases of the junction unmatched. For the CDR3, the DNA is TGTGCCAGCAGTTTCTCGACTAGCGGGAGAAACGAGCAGTACTTC. The encoded protein is CASSFSTSGRNEQYF.

The J gene is TRBJ2-1, the V gene TRBV30; 8 nucleotides align to TRBD2. The CDR3 spans 14 residues. The V segment lost 1 base and the J segment 6 bases; nucleotides outside the gene matches: 5. Germline lookup yields CDR1 GTSNPN and CDR2 SVGIG (reference sequence). DNA of the CDR3: TGTGCCTGGAGTGGGACTAGCCCTTCCAATGAGCAGTTCTTC. Amino acid sequence: CAWSGTSPSNEQFF. The full variable domain, with the rest looked up from reference TRBV30 and TRBJ2-1, is SQTIHQWPATLVQPVGSPLSLECTVEGTSNPNLYWYRQAAGRGLQLLFYSVGIGQISSEVPQNLSASRPQDRQFILSSKKLLLSDSGFYLCAWSGTSPSNEQFFGPGTRLTVL.

The chain recombines TRBV7-8 with TRBJ2-7; D not certain. V gave up 2 bases and J gave up 3 bases, with 17 bases separating them. The CDR3 sequence is 16 residues long. Germline values: CDR1 SGHVS, CDR2 FQNEAQ. In DNA, the CDR3 is TGTGCCAGCAGCTTACGGGTTTCGGTTTCAAACTACGAGCAGTACTTC. This translates into CASSLRVSVSNYEQYF.

This chain joins TRBV5-4 and TRBJ1-1; D might be TRBD1 (5 bases). Looked up from germline, CDR1 is SGHNT and CDR2 is YYREEE (reference sequence). Trimming stripped 6 bases from V and 8 bases from J, with 17 bases between. The CDR3 consists of 13 residues. The CDR3: CASTDSWGVEAFF. CDR3 DNA: TGTGCCAGCACCGATTCATGGGGCGTGGAAGCTTTCTTT.

This rearrangement joins TRBV19 to TRBJ2-7, with 8 bases matching TRBD2. The CDR3 extends over 16 amino acids. The junction had 15 bases not matched to a gene; V was cut back by 5 bases and J by 6 bases. Germline V gives CDR1 LNHDA, CDR2 SQIVND (reference sequence). The chain's CDR3 is CASSSVGGAILREQYF. Here the CDR3 DNA reads TGTGCCAGTAGTTCGGTCGGGGGGGCTATCCTACGCGAGCAGTACTTC. The entire variable domain, with the rest obtained from reference TRBV19 and TRBJ2-7, is as follows: DGGITQSPKYLFRKEGQNVTLSCEQNLNHDAMYWYRQDPGQGLRLIYYSQIVNDFQKGDIAEGYSVSREKKESFPLTVTSAQKNPTAFYLCASSSVGGAILREQYFGPGTRLTVT.

This rearrangement joins TRBV18 to TRBJ1-1; D perhaps matches TRBD1 (5 bases). This CDR3 is 15 amino acids long. Trimming cost V 3 bases and J 1 base, with 12 bases left between them. CDR1 KGHSH and CDR2 LQKENI come from the germline V gene. As DNA, the CDR3 is TGTGCCAGCTCACCTCCTTCTACAGGGAACACTGAAGCTTTCTTT. This codes for CASSPPSTGNTEAFF.

CDR3 DNA sequence: TGTGCCAGCAGCCACGGACTGGGCACAGATACGCAGTATTTT. This encodes CASSHGLGTDTQYF. J is TRBJ2-3 and V is TRBV7-2; the D gene is possibly TRBD2 (5 bases). V was shortened by 5 bases and J by 1 base, with 10 bases between the two germline ends. The germline CDR1 and CDR2 sequences are SGHTA and FQGNSA. This CDR3 is 14 amino acids long.

The chain joins TRBV5-1 to TRBJ2-5, with unresolved D. The CDR3 is 13 amino acids. Germline V gives CDR1 SGHRS, CDR2 YFSETQ. V was trimmed by 4 bases and J by 0 bases, leaving 7 bases between them. The CDR3 DNA sequence: TGCGCCAGCAGCATGTCCTACCAAGAGACCCAGTACTTC. Residues: CASSMSYQETQYF.

The chain links TRBV25-1 to TRBJ1-1; 9 bases agree with TRBD1. In germline, CDR1 is MGHDK, CDR2 SYGVNS. The length of the CDR3 is 15 residues. Unmatched junction bases numbered 5, after V lost 3 bases and J lost 3 bases. The CDR3 reads CASSDPRQGDTEAFF. CDR3 nucleotides: TGTGCCAGCAGTGACCCCAGACAGGGGGACACTGAAGCTTTCTTT. Based on the CDR3 plus reference TRBV25-1 and TRBJ1-1, the full variable domain is EADIYQTPRYLVIGTGKKITLECSQTMGHDKMYWYQQDPGMELHLIHYSYGVNSTEKGDLSSESTVSRIRTEHFPLTLESARPSHTSQYLCASSDPRQGDTEAFFGQGTRLTVV.

The J gene is TRBJ2-7, the V gene TRBV25-1; possible D gene TRBD1, 6 bases. There are 15 residues in the CDR3. Germline V gene sequence: CDR1 MGHDK, CDR2 SYGVNS. Trimming took off 6 bases at V and 0 bases at J, with 15 bases between the two ends. The CDR3 reads CASSPTGTPSYEQYF. In nucleotides, the CDR3 is TGTGCCAGCAGCCCGACCGGGACACCCTCCTACGAGCAGTACTTC.